The 8 T cell receptor beta chains below all came from one sample that was sequenced in a study of blood T cell repertoires in COVID-19. The data were produced by immunoSEQ multiplex PCR, yet TCRdb's version contains in-frame clones alone and is incomplete. The sample records about 140,000 clones, around 88% being singletons. The sequencing sample was made of peripheral blood. The receptors were sampled from a woman aged 55 to 70 with acute or convalescent COVID-19.

As DNA, the CDR3 is TGCGCCAGCAGCTTACGGACAGGGGCGATCACCGGGGAGCTGTTTTTT. Encoded protein: CASSLRTGAITGELFF. The chain recombines TRBV5-1 with TRBJ2-2, with TRBD1 identical over 9 bases. In germline, CDR1 is SGHRS, CDR2 YFSETQ. The CDR3 runs 16 residues. Trimming took 2 bases from V and 4 from J; bases not matched to a gene: 6.

The chain recombines TRBV5-1 with TRBJ2-1; 8 bases are a match to TRBD1. Germline trimming cut 4 bases from V and 1 base from J; bases unmatched to any gene: 4. Germline CDR1 SGHRS, CDR2 YFSETQ. The CDR3 totals 15 residues. This chain's CDR3 is CASSPGTGSYNEQFF. The CDR3 DNA reads as TGCGCCAGCAGCCCCGGGACAGGTTCCTACAATGAGCAGTTCTTC.

This chain uses TRBV7-2 with TRBJ1-6; D is unresolved. Per germline, CDR1 SGHTA and CDR2 FQGNSA. The CDR3 is made up of 13 amino acids. Trimming shortened V by 3 bases and J by 10 bases, and 10 bases separated the two germline ends. The chain's CDR3 is CASSLAQASPLHF. The CDR3 region has the DNA TGTGCCAGCAGCTTGGCGCAGGCGTCACCCCTCCACTTT.

This clone was detected a few times. V usage is TRBV6-4 and J usage is TRBJ2-1; the match to TRBD1 covers 9 bases. CDR3 length: 14 amino acids. The germline CDR1 and CDR2 sequences are MRHNA and SNTAGT. The V gene end was trimmed by 5 bases and the J gene end by 9 bases; junction bases not matched to a gene: 8. The CDR3 DNA is TGTGCCAGCAGTAGGACAGGGGAGCACGGTGAGCAGTTCTTC. Its translation: CASSRTGEHGEQFF.

The CDR3 sequence: CASSRPRGSSYNEQFF. In nucleotides, the CDR3 is TGTGCCAGCAGTCGACCACGGGGGAGCTCCTACAATGAGCAGTTCTTC. The chain uses TRBV6-2 or TRBV6-3 and TRBJ2-1; TRBD2 is a possible D gene (6 bases). V was shortened by 5 bases and J by 0 bases, with 14 bases between the two germline ends. Germline loops: CDR1 MNHEY, CDR2 SVGEGT. This CDR3 is 16 amino acids long.

The chain combines TRBV5-8 with TRBJ1-3; the D gene is possibly TRBD1 (5 bases). Per the germline V gene, CDR1 is SGHTS and CDR2 is YDEGEE. Deletions cut 6 bases from V and 2 bases from J, with 15 bases between. This CDR3 comprises 15 residues. The CDR3 reads CASNTVKGTGNTIYF. The CDR3 nucleotides are TGTGCCAGCAACACCGTAAAGGGGACTGGAAACACCATATATTTT.

The gene calls are TRBV7-2 and TRBJ2-3; no reliable D call. The CDR3 is 14 amino acids. CDR1 and CDR2 (germline): SGHTA, FQGNSA. With 2 bases removed from V and 2 bases from J, the gap between germline ends came to 8 bases. CDR3 in DNA: TGTGCCAGCAGCTTAAGCACGAACACAGATACGCAGTATTTT. This translates into CASSLSTNTDTQYF.

The chain uses TRBV7-9 and TRBJ2-1, with D possibly TRBD2 on 5 matching bases. The CDR3 has 12 residues. The germline V and J ends were trimmed by 1 base and 7 bases, with 5 bases remaining between them. The germline CDR1 and CDR2 sequences are SEHNR and FQNEAQ (reference sequence). The CDR3 sequence is CASSLVANEQFF. The CDR3 coding sequence is TGTGCCAGCAGCTTAGTAGCGAATGAGCAGTTCTTC. Variable domain in full (rest from reference TRBV7-9 and TRBJ2-1): DTGVSQNPRHKITKRGQNVTFRCDPISEHNRLYWYRQTLGQGPEFLTYFQNEAQLEKSRLLSDRFSAERPKGSFSTLEIQRTEQGDSAMYLCASSLVANEQFFGPGTRLTVL.